The 32 T cell receptor beta chains in this list originate from one sample, sequenced in a study of vaccination and CD4 T cells after COVID-19. The treatment here: approximately nine-day PBMC culture with coronavirus spike peptide pools or control peptides (ViraFEST assay). Their recognized antigens are unknown. Cultured CD4+ T cell DNA was sequenced using the Oncomine TCR Beta short-read assay. TCRdb used MiXCR to reprocess the PCR reads, holding one entry per CDR3 protein. The sample includes under 20,000 distinct CDR3 sequences, approximately 67% seen only once; the top ten take more than 7.5%. The sequencing sample was made of CD4+ T cells from blood, cultured in vitro. These receptor sequences come from a human donor who had recovered from COVID-19.

The chain couples TRBV6-1 to TRBJ1-5; 9 bases are shared with TRBD1. The CDR3 totals 19 residues. Per the germline V gene, CDR1 is MNHNS and CDR2 is SASEGT. V lost 5 bases and J lost 0; bases outside the gene matches: 14. The CDR3 reads CASSQYKQGASYSNQPQHF. CDR3 DNA: TGTGCCAGCAGTCAATACAAACAGGGGGCCTCGTATAGCAATCAGCCCCAGCATTTT.

The CDR3 here is CSARANLREVGELFF. The CDR3 nucleotides are TGCAGTGCTAGGGCTAACCTGCGGGAGGTCGGGGAGCTGTTTTTT. This chain connects TRBV20-1 to TRBJ2-2; 8 bases match TRBD2. There are 15 residues in the CDR3. Germline values: CDR1 DFQATT, CDR2 SNEGSKA (reference sequence). V shed 3 bases and J 7 bases; nucleotides not matched to a gene: 10.

Only one count was recorded for this clonotype. As DNA, the CDR3 is TGTGCCAGCAGTTCCACGGATACTCCTAACACCGGGGAGCTGTTTTTT. Amino acid sequence: CASSSTDTPNTGELFF. V is TRBV28 and J is TRBJ2-2; D remains ambiguous. The CDR3 has 16 amino acids. The V gene lost 4 bases and the J gene lost 2 bases, with 14 bases spanning the gap. The germline CDR1 and CDR2 sequences are MDHEN and SYDVKM.

The V call is TRBV19, the J call TRBJ1-6; D gene ambiguous. CDR3 size: 15 residues. V was trimmed by 3 bases and J by 0 bases, leaving 6 bases between them. CDR1 and CDR2 (germline): LNHDA, SQIVND (reference sequence). Here the CDR3 DNA reads TGTGCCAGTAGTATGGGTAGCTCCTATAATTCACCCCTCCACTTT. Protein: CASSMGSSYNSPLHF.

The chain links TRBV29-1 to TRBJ1-2; tentatively, D is TRBD1 (5 bases). The CDR3 spans 13 residues. The V end lost 7 bases, the J end lost 4 bases, and 16 bases lay between the germline ends. CDR1 and CDR2 from the germline V gene are SQVTM and ANQGSEA. CDR3 amino acids: CSAPGRPGYGYTF. The CDR3 DNA reads TGCAGCGCCCCGGGACGTCCCGGCTATGGCTACACCTTC.

The table lists this clonotype with a few counts. This rearrangement joins TRBV6-2 or TRBV6-3 to TRBJ2-6; D is uncertain. The CDR3 length is 11 residues. CDR1 and CDR2 from the germline V gene are MNHEY and SVGEGT. The V and J ends lost 8 bases and 4 bases respectively, with 3 bases between them. For the CDR3, the DNA is TGTGCCAGCCTAGGGGCCAACGTCCTGACTTTC. It yields the protein CASLGANVLTF.

The chain uses TRBV7-2 and TRBJ1-5; TRBD1 aligns across 10 bases. Unmatched junction bases numbered 6, after V lost 0 bases and J lost 7 bases. CDR1 SGHTA and CDR2 FQGNSA come from the germline V gene. The CDR3 is 16 amino acids. The CDR3 sequence is CASSLAGTGVKQPQHF. The CDR3 DNA sequence: TGTGCCAGCAGCTTAGCGGGGACAGGGGTAAAACAGCCCCAGCATTTT.

V is TRBV24-1 and J is TRBJ2-1; D uncertain. Trimming shortened V by 11 bases and J by 12 bases, and 13 bases separated the two germline ends. The CDR3 spans 10 residues. Germline CDR1 is KGHDR and CDR2 is SFDVKD. The CDR3 DNA is TGTGCCAGCACCTCCAAAGTGCAGTTCTTC. Protein product: CASTSKVQFF.

The V call is TRBV20-1, the J call TRBJ1-5; perhaps TRBD1 as D (5 bases). The CDR3 extends over 15 amino acids. Germline CDR1 is DFQATT and CDR2 is SNEGSKA (reference sequence). Trimming removed 0 bases from V and 2 bases from J, with 11 bases in between. The DNA of the CDR3 is TGCAGTGCTAGAGAGGGGGAGATTGGCAATCAGCCCCAGCATTTT. Protein product: CSAREGEIGNQPQHF.

The rearrangement uses TRBV7-2 and TRBJ1-3; maybe TRBD1 (5 bases). Germline-derived CDR1 and CDR2 are SGHTA and FQGNSA. V dropped 1 base and J dropped 4 bases, with 8 bases sitting between them. The CDR3 length is 14 residues. CDR3 protein: CASSLETVGNTIYF. The CDR3 bases are TGTGCCAGCAGCTTAGAGACAGTGGGAAACACCATATATTTT.

The genes are TRBV20-1 and TRBJ2-7; D is possibly TRBD2 (7 bases). The CDR3 extends over 13 amino acids. V lost 3 bases and J lost 4, with 13 bases in between. Germline CDR1 DFQATT, CDR2 SNEGSKA (reference sequence). The CDR3 loop is CSARGRGWYEQYF. CDR3 in DNA: TGCAGTGCTAGGGGGAGGGGGTGGTACGAGCAGTACTTC.

The chain recombines TRBV20-1 with TRBJ2-3, with D tentatively TRBD1 or TRBD2 (5 bases each). This CDR3 comprises 13 residues. Germline CDR1 DFQATT, CDR2 SNEGSKA (reference sequence). The V end was cut by 6 bases, the J end by 2 bases, with 12 bases between. CDR3 sequence reads: CSASRDHTDTQYF. The DNA of the CDR3 is TGCAGTGCGTCCCGGGACCACACAGATACGCAGTATTTT.

This chain uses TRBV19 with TRBJ1-5, with 7 bases that match TRBD1. Trimming at V came to 5 bases and at J to 0 bases, leaving 13 bases not matched to a gene. This CDR3 has 18 residues. Germline lookup yields CDR1 LNHDA and CDR2 SQIVND (reference sequence). The CDR3 bases are TGTGCCAGTAGTCTCGGGACAGTGAGGGGATATAGCAATCAGCCCCAGCATTTT. This encodes CASSLGTVRGYSNQPQHF.

This clonotype was detected only a few times. The chain joins TRBV4-3 to TRBJ1-6; weak D call: TRBD1 (6 bases). This CDR3 is 19 amino acids long. Germline CDR1 is LGHNA and CDR2 is YSLEER. V was shortened by 4 bases and J by 10 bases, with 29 bases between the two germline ends. This CDR3 reads CASSRLRGQLLPGESPLHF. The CDR3 nucleotides are TGCGCCAGCAGCCGTTTGAGGGGCCAATTATTACCAGGGGAATCACCCCTCCACTTT.

The V and J genes are TRBV6-2 or TRBV6-3 and TRBJ1-1; no clear D gene. The CDR3 loop spans 13 amino acids. Germline CDR1 MNHEY, CDR2 SVGEGT. V was cut by 4 bases and J by 1 base, with 7 bases left in between. The CDR3 loop reads CASSFSENTEAFF. Written as DNA, the CDR3 is TGTGCCAGCAGTTTCTCTGAGAACACTGAAGCTTTCTTT.

This chain links TRBV6-5 with TRBJ1-1; D ambiguous. Germline V lookup: CDR1 MNHEY, CDR2 SVGAGI. Trimming left V 3 bases short and J 1 base short, with 9 bases between. CDR3 length equals 14 residues. The CDR3 DNA sequence: TGTGCCAGCAGTTATGGTCGGCAGAACACTGAAGCTTTCTTT. It yields the protein CASSYGRQNTEAFF.

This clonotype was seen more than once but under ten times. The genes are TRBV12-3 or TRBV12-4 and TRBJ2-2; 8 bases fit TRBD1. CDR3 length: 16 amino acids. V lost 8 bases and J lost 0; bases outside the gene matches: 8. In DNA, the CDR3 is TGTGCCAGCGGGGCCCCGGGACAGGCGAACACCGGGGAGCTGTTTTTT. It encodes CASGAPGQANTGELFF.

This clonotype occurred once. This sequence joins TRBV15 and TRBJ2-7, with D maybe TRBD1 (5 bases). V was trimmed by 3 bases and J by 5 bases, leaving 14 bases between them. Germline V gene sequence: CDR1 LNHNV, CDR2 YYDKDF (reference sequence). The CDR3 extends over 14 amino acids. CDR3 sequence reads: CATSRDILRDEQYF. Written as DNA, the CDR3 is TGTGCCACCAGCAGGGACATTCTTAGGGACGAGCAGTACTTC.

This clonotype was detected only a few times. The genes are TRBV11-2 and TRBJ1-1, with 7 bases aligning to TRBD1. Trimming at V came to 3 bases and at J to 4 bases, leaving 14 bases not matched to a gene. This CDR3 is 17 amino acids long. The germline V gene encodes CDR1 SGHAT and CDR2 FQNNGV. DNA for the CDR3: TGTGCCAGCAGCTTCCAAGCCGCAGGGGGATATGGCACTGAAGCTTTCTTT. The encoded protein is CASSFQAAGGYGTEAFF.

The J gene is TRBJ1-6, the V gene TRBV18, with 9 bases matching TRBD1. Trimming at V came to 1 base and at J to 6 bases, leaving 7 bases not matched to a gene. In germline, CDR1 is KGHSH, CDR2 LQKENI. The CDR3 is made up of 17 amino acids. CDR3 protein: CASSPLAGTGSNSPLHF. CDR3 DNA: TGTGCCAGCTCACCACTAGCGGGGACAGGGAGTAATTCACCCCTCCACTTT. Supplemented by reference TRBV18 and TRBJ1-6, the full variable domain reads NAGVMQNPRHLVRRRGQEARLRCSPMKGHSHVYWYRQLPEEGLKFMVYLQKENIIDESGMPKERFSAEFPKEGPSILRIQQVVRGDSAAYFCASSPLAGTGSNSPLHFGNGTRLTVT.

The V call is TRBV10-3, the J call TRBJ1-1, with 7 bases lining up with TRBD1. There are 15 residues in the CDR3. V was pared by 3 bases and J by 1 base, with 5 bases of the junction left unmatched. CDR1 ENHRY and CDR2 SYGVKD come from the germline V gene. As DNA, the CDR3 is TGTGCCATCAGTGATTTTGGGACAGAGAACACTGAAGCTTTCTTT. Amino acids: CAISDFGTENTEAFF.

The rearrangement links TRBV18 to TRBJ1-5; 8 nucleotides line up with TRBD1. The J segment lost 4 bases and the V segment lost 8 bases, leaving 4 bases of the junction unmatched. CDR1 is KGHSH, CDR2 LQKENI, per germline. CDR3 length: 13 residues. CDR3 residues: CASQGARNQPQHF. The CDR3 nucleotides read TGTGCCAGCCAGGGGGCCCGTAATCAGCCCCAGCATTTT.

The chain recombines TRBV7-2 with TRBJ1-1; D call uncertain. Germline lookup yields CDR1 SGHTA and CDR2 FQGNSA. V lost 4 bases, J lost 4 bases, and 13 bases lay in between. The CDR3 is made up of 14 amino acids. The CDR3 DNA reads as TGTGCCAGCAGCTCTCTTGGGAAAGTCACTGAAGCTTTCTTT. Translating it yields CASSSLGKVTEAFF. Filled out from reference TRBV7-2 and TRBJ1-1, the complete variable domain reads GAGVSQSPSNKVTEKGKDVELRCDPISGHTALYWYRQSLGQGLEFLIYFQGNSAPDKSGLPSDRFSAERTGGSVSTLTIQRTQQEDSAVYLCASSSLGKVTEAFFGQGTRLTVV.

The chain combines TRBV27 with TRBJ1-6; D ambiguous. The CDR3 covers 15 residues. The germline CDR1 and CDR2 sequences are MNHEY and SMNVEV (reference sequence). V dropped 4 bases and J dropped 1 base, with 8 bases sitting between them. Here the CDR3 reads CASSWRVSYNSPLHF. CDR3 bases: TGTGCCAGCAGTTGGCGGGTTTCCTATAATTCACCCCTCCACTTT.

The chain carries TRBV15 and TRBJ2-6; D remains unclear. V lost 1 base to trimming and J lost 9 bases, with 7 bases between them. CDR3 length equals 13 residues. The germline V gene encodes CDR1 LNHNV and CDR2 YYDKDF (reference sequence). The CDR3 DNA reads TGTGCCACCAGCAGAGTTCCCAGCAACGTCCTGACTTTC. Its translation is CATSRVPSNVLTF.

The V call is TRBV20-1, the J call TRBJ1-6; D perhaps matches TRBD1 (5 bases). The germline V and J ends were trimmed by 0 bases and 11 bases, with 11 bases remaining between them. Per the germline V gene, CDR1 is DFQATT and CDR2 is SNEGSKA (reference sequence). This CDR3 contains 13 residues. The CDR3 region has the DNA TGCAGTGCTAGAGATGGGGGTGTGGCACCCCTCCACTTT. It codes for CSARDGGVAPLHF.

The CDR3 is CATSDWAGARSLEQFF. The DNA for the CDR3 is TGTGCCACCAGTGATTGGGCAGGGGCGAGATCATTGGAGCAGTTCTTC. The chain combines TRBV24-1 with TRBJ2-1; possibly TRBD1 for D (6 bases). Germline-derived CDR1 and CDR2 are KGHDR and SFDVKD. Trimming took off 2 bases at V and 10 bases at J, with 20 bases between the two ends. The CDR3 length is 16 residues.

The chain links TRBV19 to TRBJ2-3; tentatively, D is TRBD2 (6 bases). Germline assignment: CDR1 LNHDA and CDR2 SQIVND (reference sequence). This CDR3 contains 16 residues. V was shortened by 6 bases and J by 0 bases, with 16 bases between the two germline ends. CDR3 region: CASSRQPGLSTDTQYF. The DNA of the CDR3 is TGTGCCAGTAGCCGACAGCCGGGACTCAGCACAGATACGCAGTATTTT.

This sequence joins TRBV20-1 and TRBJ2-1, with TRBD2 matching 7 bases. The last part of the DNA fits TRBJ2-7 better; the J call may be wrong. Germline CDR1 DFQATT, CDR2 SNEGSKA (reference sequence). This CDR3 is 14 amino acids long. The CDR3 bases are TGCAGTGCTAGAGTGCGTGGCGGGAGCGACGAGCAGTACTTC. Encoded protein: CSARVRGGSDEQYF.

This chain connects TRBV24-1 to TRBJ2-2, with a possible D match to TRBD2 (5 bases). Trimming took off 5 bases at V and 6 bases at J, with 18 bases between the two ends. The CDR3 has 16 amino acids. CDR1 KGHDR and CDR2 SFDVKD come from the germline V gene. The CDR3 bases are TGTGCCACCAGTGGCTTAGACCGGAGGAGGTCCGGGGAGCTGTTTTTT. The encoded protein is CATSGLDRRRSGELFF.

The chain couples TRBV30 to TRBJ1-1; D is perhaps TRBD1 (5 bases). Looked up from germline, CDR1 is GTSNPN and CDR2 is SVGIG (reference sequence). The CDR3 covers 14 residues. Trimming removed 0 bases at V and 7 bases at J, with 15 bases between. The CDR3 DNA reads TGTGCCTGGAGTGTAAAGGCGGGGACGGATGAAGCTTTCTTT. It specifies CAWSVKAGTDEAFF.

This rearrangement joins TRBV19 to TRBJ2-3; 9 bases map to TRBD1. The CDR3 is made up of 16 amino acids. Per germline, CDR1 LNHDA and CDR2 SQIVND (reference sequence). Trimming removed 7 bases from V and 7 bases from J; junction bases left unmatched: 15. The CDR3 here is CASTPSGDRAPHTQYF. The CDR3 DNA is TGTGCCAGTACCCCCTCGGGGGACAGGGCACCTCATACGCAGTATTTT.